The 8 T cell receptor beta chains below were found in one sample sequenced in a study of spatial heterogeneity in lung cancer. General study points: Counts that tracked tumor mutation counts were those of expanded intratumoral alpha and beta TCRs.

Time point: sample taken at primary tumor resection. No antigen has been identified for these receptors. One entry per CDR3 protein, called by TCRdb with MiXCR from the 5' RACE reads. The profile shows a few thousand distinct CDR3 sequences, over 13% of them singletons. The sequences come from lung tumor tissue, collected at surgery. These receptors originate from a male donor with early-stage non-small cell lung cancer.

On this clonotype: The library was prepared for alpha chains; this beta chain is a stray read, so its frequency means little. The CDR3 loop is CASSWVDRAEGYTF. The CDR3 DNA reads as TGTGCCAGCAGTTGGGTCGACAGGGCTGAGGGCTACACCTTC. This rearrangement joins TRBV12-3 or TRBV12-4 to TRBJ1-2; 7 nucleotides align to TRBD1. The CDR3 consists of 14 residues. V lost 4 bases and J lost 8; bases outside the gene matches: 10.

This clonotype rates as medium-sized. This beta chain turned up in a library designed for alpha chains; as an off-target read, its abundance says little. The chain carries TRBV27 and TRBJ1-5; D unclear. CDR1 MNHEY and CDR2 SMNVEV come from the germline V gene (reference sequence). Trimming took 3 bases from V and 0 from J, leaving 9 bases between them. The CDR3 contains 15 residues. The CDR3 DNA is TGTGCCAGCAGTTTTGGCAGGAATAGCAATCAGCCCCAGCATTTT. This codes for CASSFGRNSNQPQHF.

This clonotype was counted only a few times. This beta chain is a stray read from a library made for alpha chains; its abundance is not meaningful. The V gene is TRBV12-3 or TRBV12-4, the J gene TRBJ2-1; perhaps TRBD2 as D (5 bases). V was cut by 4 bases and J by 5 bases, with 12 bases left in between. This CDR3 has 14 residues. CDR3 sequence reads: CASSWRIVDNEQFF. In DNA, the CDR3 is TGTGCCAGCAGTTGGAGGATTGTCGACAATGAGCAGTTCTTC.

By proportion, this clonotype is medium-sized. This beta chain is a stray sequence in a library constructed for alpha chains; its clone size is not meaningful. The V and J genes are TRBV19 and TRBJ1-5; TRBD1 matches at 11 bases. Germline V gene sequence: CDR1 LNHDA, CDR2 SQIVND (reference sequence). The length of the CDR3 is 15 residues. V lost 5 bases and J lost 4; bases outside the gene matches: 4. CDR3 in amino acids: CASSSGTGGNQPQHF. The CDR3 DNA sequence: TGTGCCAGTAGTTCCGGGACAGGGGGAAATCAGCCCCAGCATTTT.

Judged by abundance, this clonotype is medium-sized. The library was built for alpha chains, so this beta chain is an off-target read and its size means little. The J gene is TRBJ1-1, the V gene TRBV4-1; 8 bases align to TRBD1. The J segment lost 5 bases and the V segment lost 0 bases, leaving 14 bases of the junction unmatched. This CDR3 is 18 amino acids long. Germline V gives CDR1 MGHRA, CDR2 YSYEKL. The CDR3 DNA is TGCGCCAGCAGCCAAGAATCCGGACAGGGACCCCTCCGGACTGAAGCTTTCTTT. Its translation is CASSQESGQGPLRTEAFF.

This clonotype is categorized as medium-sized (0.01 to 0.1%). Being off target in a library aimed at alpha chains, this beta chain has a size of little meaning. Here the CDR3 reads CASSPTGRDTQYF. CDR3 bases: TGTGCCAGCAGTCCTACAGGGAGAGATACGCAGTATTTT. This rearrangement joins TRBV7-9 to TRBJ2-3; TRBD1 is a possible D gene (6 bases). Germline CDR1 reads SEHNR; CDR2 reads FQNEAQ (reference sequence). Trimming cost V 6 bases and J 5 bases, with 12 bases left between them. The CDR3 covers 13 residues.

In this sample, this clonotype turned up many times. Little can be read into the size of this beta chain, an off-target read in a library designed for alpha chains. V is TRBV5-6 and J is TRBJ2-3; TRBD2 agrees at 8 bases. The CDR3 spans 15 residues. Germline V gene sequence: CDR1 SGHDT, CDR2 YYEEEE. Unmatched junction bases numbered 9, after V lost 4 bases and J lost 5 bases. The CDR3 DNA reads TGTGCCAGCAGCCCCGCCGGGGGGGCGGTAGATACGCAGTATTTT. Its translation is CASSPAGGAVDTQYF.

A word on this clonotype: As an off-target read in a library built for alpha chains, this beta chain has a frequency of little significance. The chain is built from TRBV5-6 and TRBJ2-7; D is undetermined. Germline V gene data show CDR1 as SGHDT and CDR2 as YYEEEE. This CDR3 region has 15 residues. The V and J ends lost 4 bases and 2 bases respectively, with 16 bases between them. The CDR3 loop is CASSPDPGRTYEQYF. The CDR3 nucleotides read TGTGCCAGCAGCCCGGACCCGGGCAGGACCTACGAGCAGTACTTC. The variable domain in full, with the rest retrieved from reference TRBV5-6 and TRBJ2-7, is DAGVTQSPTHLIKTRGQQVTLRCSPKSGHDTVSWYQQALGQGPQFIFQYYEEEERQRGNFPDRFSGHQFPNYSSELNVNALLLGDSALYLCASSPDPGRTYEQYFGPGTRLTVT.